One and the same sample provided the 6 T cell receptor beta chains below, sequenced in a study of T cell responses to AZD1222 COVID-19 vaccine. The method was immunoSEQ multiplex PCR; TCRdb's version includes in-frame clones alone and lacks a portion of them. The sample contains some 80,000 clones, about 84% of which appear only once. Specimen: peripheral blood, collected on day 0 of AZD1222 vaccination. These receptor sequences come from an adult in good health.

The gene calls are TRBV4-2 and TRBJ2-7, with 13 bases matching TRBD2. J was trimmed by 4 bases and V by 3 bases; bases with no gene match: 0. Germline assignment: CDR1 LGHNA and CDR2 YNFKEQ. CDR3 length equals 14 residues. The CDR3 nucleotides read TGTGCCAGCAGCCAGGGACTAGCGGGGTACGAGCAGTACTTC. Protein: CASSQGLAGYEQYF.

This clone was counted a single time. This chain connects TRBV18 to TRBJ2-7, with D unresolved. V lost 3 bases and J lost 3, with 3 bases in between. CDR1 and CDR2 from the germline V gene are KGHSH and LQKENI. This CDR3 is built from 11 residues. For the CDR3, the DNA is TGTGCCAGCTCACCCCGCTACGAGCAGTACTTC. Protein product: CASSPRYEQYF.

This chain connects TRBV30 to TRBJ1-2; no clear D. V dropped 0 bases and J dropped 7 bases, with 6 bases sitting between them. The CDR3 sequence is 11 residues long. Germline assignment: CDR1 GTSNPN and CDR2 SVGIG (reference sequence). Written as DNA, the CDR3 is TGTGCCTGGAGTGTAAGTCGTGGCTACACCTTC. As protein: CAWSVSRGYTF.

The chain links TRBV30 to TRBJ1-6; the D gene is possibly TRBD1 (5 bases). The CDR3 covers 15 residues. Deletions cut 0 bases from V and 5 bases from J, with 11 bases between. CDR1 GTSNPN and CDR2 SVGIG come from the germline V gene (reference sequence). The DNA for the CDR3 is TGTGCCTGGAGTGTGGGGGGACGGGATAATTCACCCCTCCACTTT. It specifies CAWSVGGRDNSPLHF. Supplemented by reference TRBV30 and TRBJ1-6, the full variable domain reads SQTIHQWPATLVQPVGSPLSLECTVEGTSNPNLYWYRQAAGRGLQLLFYSVGIGQISSEVPQNLSASRPQDRQFILSSKKLLLSDSGFYLCAWSVGGRDNSPLHFGNGTRLTVT.

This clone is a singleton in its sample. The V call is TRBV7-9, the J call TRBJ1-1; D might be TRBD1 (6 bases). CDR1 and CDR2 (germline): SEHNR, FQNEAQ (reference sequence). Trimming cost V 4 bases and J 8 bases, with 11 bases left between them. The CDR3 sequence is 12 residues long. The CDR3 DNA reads TGTGCCAGCAGCTGGGGGGCAGGGGAAGCTTTCTTT. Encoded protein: CASSWGAGEAFF.

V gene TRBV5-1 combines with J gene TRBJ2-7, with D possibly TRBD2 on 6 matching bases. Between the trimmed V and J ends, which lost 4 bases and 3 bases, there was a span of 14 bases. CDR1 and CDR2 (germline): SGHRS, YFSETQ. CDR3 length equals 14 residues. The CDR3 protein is CASSPRETIYEQYF. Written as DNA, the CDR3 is TGCGCCAGCAGCCCCCGGGAGACGATCTACGAGCAGTACTTC. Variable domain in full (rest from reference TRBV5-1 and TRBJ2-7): KAGVTQTPRYLIKTRGQQVTLSCSPISGHRSVSWYQQTPGQGLQFLFEYFSETQRNKGNFPGRFSGRQFSNSRSEMNVSTLELGDSALYLCASSPRETIYEQYFGPGTRLTVT.